The sequence of this T cell receptor beta chain was determined in a study of cytomegalovirus exposure and HLA in healthy donors. Study-level results: In a later analysis, TCR beta V- and J-gene trimming was associated with a missense DCLRE1C variant.

After removal of 3 bases from V and 5 bases from J, the junction contained 2 bases not matched to a gene. This CDR3 has 15 residues. Per germline, CDR1 SEHNR and CDR2 FQNEAQ (reference sequence). A multiplex PCR was run with 60 Vbeta primers and 13 Jbeta primers. Clones were sequenced by immunoSEQ multiplex PCR, and TCRdb holds only the in-frame ones, with some missing. The sample contains about 120,000 clones, about 80% of which appear only once. With regard to this clone: The antigen remains undetermined.

Specimen: PBMCs. The sequence was obtained from a man aged 60 to 69 in good health and CMV-seropositive. The rearrangement joins TRBV7-9 to TRBJ2-1; 12 bases are a match to TRBD2. This CDR3 reads CASSFGLAGNNEQFF. The CDR3 nucleotides are TGTGCCAGCAGCTTCGGACTAGCGGGGAACAATGAGCAGTTCTTC.